This T cell receptor (beta chain) was sequenced in a study of pediatric ulcerative colitis. Assay used: immunoSEQ multiplex PCR; TCRdb lists only in-frame clones, some missing. The sample lists tens of thousands of clones, 75% seen once, with around 9.1% in the top ten. One to two pinch biopsies were taken from the rectum during colonoscopy. Study-level findings and limits: No controls had the two rectal clonotypes shared by ulcerative colitis patients. Blood samples from a couple of patients yielded substantially fewer templates and were excluded from blood-rectal overlap analysis.

In regard to this clone: Its antigen is unknown.

The TCR was taken from a boy between 10 and 17 years old with severe ulcerative colitis. Material: gut tissue.

CDR3 in amino acids: CASSYGIWNTEAFF. DNA of the CDR3: TGTGCCAGCAGTTACGGGATTTGGAACACTGAAGCTTTCTTT. The chain recombines TRBV6-6 with TRBJ1-1; D not resolved. Germline loops: CDR1 MNHNY, CDR2 SVGAGI (reference sequence). The CDR3 runs 14 residues. V shed 2 bases and J shed 1 base, with 8 bases lying between them.